The 28 T cell receptor beta chains in this list originate from one sample, sequenced in a study of cytomegalovirus exposure and HLA in healthy donors. Data came from immunoSEQ multiplex PCR; TCRdb stores just in-frame clones and leaves some out. The sample holds 220,000 or so clones, around 87% seen once. Sequenced input: PBMCs. These receptors were collected from a woman aged 18-29 years in good health and CMV-seropositive.

This clone was observed a handful of times. The chain employs TRBV18 and TRBJ2-1; 11 bases match TRBD2. Germline values: CDR1 KGHSH, CDR2 LQKENI. The CDR3 spans 16 residues. V lost 0 bases, J lost 5 bases, and 3 bases stayed unmatched. The CDR3 protein is CASSPPGTSGDNEQFF. The CDR3 DNA sequence: TGTGCCAGCTCACCACCAGGGACTAGCGGCGACAATGAGCAGTTCTTC.

The V gene is TRBV19, the J gene TRBJ1-1; 7 bases align to TRBD1. The germline CDR1 and CDR2 sequences are LNHDA and SQIVND (reference sequence). Trimming cost V 3 bases and J 4 bases; bases outside gene matches: 5. The CDR3 runs 14 residues. Here the CDR3 reads CASSIPRQGTEAFF. CDR3 coding DNA: TGTGCCAGTAGTATCCCACGACAGGGCACTGAAGCTTTCTTT.

V and J are TRBV29-1 and TRBJ2-7, with 7 positions matching TRBD1. The CDR3 is 14 amino acids. V trimming: 6 bases; J trimming: 5 bases; junction bases outside the gene matches: 13. CDR1 and CDR2 from the germline V gene are SQVTM and ANQGSEA. The CDR3 DNA reads TGCAGCGTAAGGAGTGAGGGGGCTAGGGACGAGCAGTACTTC. Its translation is CSVRSEGARDEQYF.

This clone showed up just a few times. The chain carries TRBV27 and TRBJ1-2; TRBD1 matches at 9 bases. Germline CDR1 MNHEY, CDR2 SMNVEV (reference sequence). The CDR3 covers 14 residues. The V segment lost 3 bases and the J segment 4 bases; nucleotides outside the gene matches: 3. CDR3 region: CASSLTGGFYGYTF. CDR3 coding DNA: TGTGCCAGCAGTTTGACAGGGGGATTCTATGGCTACACCTTC.

The V and J genes are TRBV5-1 and TRBJ1-2; no firm D call. Looked up from germline, CDR1 is SGHRS and CDR2 is YFSETQ. There are 15 residues in the CDR3. V lost 1 base and J lost 4, with 14 bases in between. The CDR3 spells CASSLSRGKSYGYTF. In nucleotides, the CDR3 is TGCGCCAGCAGCTTGTCTCGGGGAAAGAGCTATGGCTACACCTTC.

This clone was recorded once. The V call is TRBV7-8, the J call TRBJ2-7, with unresolved D. The CDR3 length is 12 residues. Germline V CDR1 and CDR2: SGHVS, FQNEAQ. Trimming took off 2 bases at V and 3 bases at J, with 5 bases between the two ends. The CDR3, as DNA: TGTGCCAGCAGCTTAATCAACTACGAGCAGTACTTC. Translated: CASSLINYEQYF. Full variable domain (rest looked up from reference TRBV7-8 and TRBJ2-7): GAGVSQSPRYKVAKRGQDVALRCDPISGHVSLFWYQQALGQGPEFLTYFQNEAQLDKSGLPSDRFFAERPEGSVSTLKIQRTQQEDSAVYLCASSLINYEQYFGPGTRLTVT.

This rearrangement joins TRBV28 to TRBJ1-2; TRBD1 agrees at 7 bases. The CDR3 contains 16 residues. Germline loops: CDR1 MDHEN, CDR2 SYDVKM. V trimming: 3 bases; J trimming: 1 base; junction bases outside the gene matches: 8. Here the CDR3 DNA reads TGTGCCAGCAGTTTCCGTCGGACAGGACATAACTATGGCTACACCTTC. This translates into CASSFRRTGHNYGYTF.

The chain carries TRBV30 and TRBJ2-7; 9 positions agree with TRBD1. Losses at the gene ends were 1 base for V and 6 bases for J; bases not matched to a gene: 4. CDR1 is GTSNPN, CDR2 SVGIG, per germline (reference sequence). The CDR3 is made up of 13 amino acids. CDR3 sequence (DNA): TGTGCCTGGAGTGCGGACAGGGGCGGCGAGCAGTACTTC. It specifies CAWSADRGGEQYF.

This clone was observed a few times. The V and J genes are TRBV20-1 and TRBJ2-7, with no clear D. The germline CDR1 and CDR2 sequences are DFQATT and SNEGSKA (reference sequence). The V end was cut by 6 bases, the J end by 7 bases, with 13 bases between. This CDR3 region has 11 residues. The CDR3 spells CSAITNAEQYF. In DNA form, the CDR3 reads TGCAGTGCGATCACTAATGCGGAGCAGTACTTC.

V gene TRBV7-8 combines with J gene TRBJ2-7; D uncertain. This CDR3 is built from 13 residues. CDR1 SGHVS and CDR2 FQNEAQ come from the germline V gene. Trimming pared 2 bases from V and 3 bases from J, leaving 8 bases between. The CDR3 coding sequence is TGTGCCAGCAGCTTATCGGTTTTCTACGAGCAGTACTTC. Protein sequence: CASSLSVFYEQYF.

V is TRBV6-6 and J is TRBJ2-7, with D tentatively TRBD2 (6 bases). Germline loops: CDR1 MNHNY, CDR2 SVGAGI (reference sequence). The V and J ends lost 2 bases and 0 bases respectively, with 11 bases between them. The length of the CDR3 is 15 residues. CDR3 amino acids: CASSYTVGGSYEQYF. CDR3 bases: TGTGCCAGCAGTTACACTGTCGGGGGCTCCTACGAGCAGTACTTC.

This chain connects TRBV6-5 to TRBJ2-5, with unresolved D. This CDR3 has 14 amino acids. V was pared by 0 bases and J by 0 bases, with 5 bases between. Germline V CDR1 and CDR2: MNHEY, SVGAGI. The CDR3 loop is CASSYSSNQETQYF. The CDR3 DNA follows: TGTGCCAGCAGTTACTCGTCCAACCAAGAGACCCAGTACTTC.

V usage is TRBV6-5 and J usage is TRBJ1-1; 11 bases are a match to TRBD1. The CDR3 runs 14 residues. The germline gives CDR1 MNHEY, CDR2 SVGAGI. Trimming cost V 5 bases and J 4 bases; bases outside gene matches: 3. CDR3 protein: CASSSGQGATEAFF. CDR3 sequence (DNA): TGTGCCAGCAGTAGCGGACAGGGGGCCACTGAAGCTTTCTTT.

The J gene is TRBJ2-2, the V gene TRBV5-8, with TRBD2 as a possible D gene (5 bases). Per the germline V gene, CDR1 is SGHTS and CDR2 is YDEGEE. This CDR3 contains 13 residues. Trimming shortened V by 6 bases and J by 4 bases, and 10 bases separated the two germline ends. CDR3: CASIFRGTGELFF. The CDR3 coding sequence is TGTGCCAGCATTTTTCGGGGCACCGGGGAGCTGTTTTTT.

V usage is TRBV7-6 and J usage is TRBJ2-4; TRBD2 aligns across 10 bases. The CDR3 length is 16 residues. J was trimmed by 2 bases and V by 4 bases; bases with no gene match: 5. Germline CDR1 SGHVS, CDR2 FNYEAQ. The CDR3 DNA reads TGTGCCAGCAGCTCGCTAGCGGGAGACCCCAAAAACATTCAGTACTTC. Encoded protein: CASSSLAGDPKNIQYF.

This clone was observed a single time. The rearrangement links TRBV28 to TRBJ2-1, with 9 bases fitting TRBD1. Per the germline V gene, CDR1 is MDHEN and CDR2 is SYDVKM. The V and J ends lost 8 bases and 8 bases, in that order; junction bases with no gene match: 10. This CDR3 comprises 14 residues. The CDR3 DNA sequence: TGTGCCAGCCCTACCGGGACAGGGCTCGATGAGCAGTTCTTC. Its protein product is CASPTGTGLDEQFF.

The genes are TRBV5-1 and TRBJ2-7, with TRBD1 matching over 7 bases. V lost 4 bases and J lost 5; bases outside the gene matches: 12. Per the germline V gene, CDR1 is SGHRS and CDR2 is YFSETQ. The CDR3 runs to 15 residues. CDR3 sequence (DNA): TGCGCCAGCAGCCTCTTTCGACAGGGCCGGGACGAGCAGTACTTC. Residues: CASSLFRQGRDEQYF.

In this sample, this clone turned up a few times. V is TRBV27 and J is TRBJ1-1; D may be TRBD1 (5 bases). From germline, CDR1 is MNHEY and CDR2 SMNVEV (reference sequence). This CDR3 has 13 residues. V dropped 10 bases and J dropped 7 bases, with 19 bases sitting between them. In nucleotides, the CDR3 is TGTGCCACGTTTCCCCTCGGGGGGGTTGAAGCTTTCTTT. Its protein product is CATFPLGGVEAFF.

V usage is TRBV12-1 and J usage is TRBJ1-1; the DNA was not used to check the table's D call, TRBD1. TRBV12-1 is designated a pseudogene. The CDR3 has 12 amino acids. The CDR3 DNA is TGTGCCAGCAGCTTTGGTCCAACTGAAGCTTTCTTT. Residues: CASSFGPTEAFF.

The V call is TRBV6-5, the J call TRBJ1-5, with D possibly TRBD1 on 5 matching bases. There are 16 residues in the CDR3. V shed 3 bases and J shed 9 bases, with 21 bases lying between them. The V gene's germline CDR1 is MNHEY and CDR2 SVGAGI. CDR3 region: CASSYNPKGIVRPQHF. CDR3 DNA: TGTGCCAGCAGTTATAACCCTAAGGGGATCGTACGGCCCCAGCATTTT.

This chain links TRBV7-6 with TRBJ2-7; D is possibly TRBD1 (6 bases). The CDR3 runs 15 residues. V was shortened by 5 bases and J by 2 bases, with 16 bases between the two germline ends. Germline loops: CDR1 SGHVS, CDR2 FNYEAQ. Here the CDR3 reads CASSATGNSPYEQYF. In DNA, the CDR3 is TGTGCCAGCAGCGCCACAGGGAATAGTCCCTACGAGCAGTACTTC.

This chain joins TRBV19 and TRBJ1-5, with D unclear. The CDR3 extends over 15 amino acids. In germline, CDR1 is LNHDA, CDR2 SQIVND (reference sequence). Deletions cut 7 bases from V and 6 bases from J, with 19 bases between. CDR3 protein: CASITETKSGQPQHF. Here the CDR3 DNA reads TGTGCCAGTATTACCGAAACTAAATCCGGTCAGCCCCAGCATTTT.

DNA of the CDR3: TGCAGCGTTGAACAGGGGCAGGGGGTCGGAAAACTGTTTTTT. Amino acid sequence: CSVEQGQGVGKLFF. This rearrangement joins TRBV29-1 to TRBJ1-4, with TRBD1 identical over 7 bases. This CDR3 has 14 residues. V lost 2 bases and J lost 10; bases outside the gene matches: 10. CDR1 and CDR2 (germline): SQVTM, ANQGSEA.

This clone was recorded only once. V and J are TRBV27 and TRBJ1-1, with TRBD1 matching over 9 bases. This CDR3 is built from 18 residues. Per germline, CDR1 MNHEY and CDR2 SMNVEV (reference sequence). V gave up 4 bases and J gave up 0 bases; unmatched junction bases: 12. This chain's CDR3 is CASSSSHRGLRMNTEAFF. For the CDR3, the DNA is TGTGCCAGCAGTTCGTCACACAGGGGGCTAAGAATGAACACTGAAGCTTTCTTT.

The chain has TRBV6-5 and TRBJ1-2; D may be TRBD1 (6 bases). CDR3 length: 15 residues. The V gene lost 4 bases and the J gene lost 8 bases, with 20 bases spanning the gap. Germline loops: CDR1 MNHEY, CDR2 SVGAGI. The CDR3 here is CASSSNRGRGEGYTF. CDR3 nucleotide sequence: TGTGCCAGCAGTTCTAATCGGGGCAGGGGAGAAGGCTACACCTTC.

The chain recombines TRBV19 with TRBJ1-4, with 11 bases aligning to TRBD1. The CDR3 sequence is 18 residues long. V was clipped by 8 bases and J by 0 bases; unmatched bases: 11. Germline CDR1 reads LNHDA; CDR2 reads SQIVND (reference sequence). Here the CDR3 DNA reads TGTGCCAGTTTCCTCGGACAGGGGGCACCCTCAACTAATGAAAAACTGTTTTTT. Translating it yields CASFLGQGAPSTNEKLFF.

The chain couples TRBV30 to TRBJ2-7, with 9 positions matching TRBD2. Per germline, CDR1 GTSNPN and CDR2 SVGIG (reference sequence). The length of the CDR3 is 16 residues. V lost 7 bases to trimming and J lost 4 bases; unmatched junction nucleotides: 17. In DNA form, the CDR3 reads TGTGCCTTGGAAAACCCCGGTCTAGCGGGGTTATACGAGCAGTACTTC. Its translation is CALENPGLAGLYEQYF.

The chain has TRBV5-1 and TRBJ1-1; no definite D call. V lost 0 bases, J lost 6 bases, and 18 bases lay in between. This CDR3 contains 16 residues. The germline V gene has CDR1 SGHRS and CDR2 YFSETQ. The CDR3 sequence is CASSLGPGVGSSEAFF. The DNA of the CDR3 is TGCGCCAGCAGCTTGGGACCGGGAGTAGGGAGCTCTGAAGCTTTCTTT.